The 22 T cell receptor beta chains in this list originate from one sample, sequenced in a study of Graves' ophthalmopathy and Graves' hyperthyroidism (dated by TCRdb to between 2018 and 2020). The data were produced on an Illumina HiSeq 2000. For repertoire sequencing, the TCR beta CDR3 regions were amplified from RNA transcripts. HTBI primers and the Qiagen OneStep RT-PCR kit were used in a first-round RT-PCR, which was followed by a second-round multiplex PCR, size selection and purification. TCRdb itself trimmed the public reads at Q25 with fastp, ran MiXCR and retained productive beta chains. Identical CDR3 proteins give one entry, which carries the most common genes and DNA. The sample table lists about 700,000 distinct CDR3 sequences, approximately 39% of them with a count of one. The ten biggest clones cover over 2.5% of the sample. Sequencing used peripheral blood. The receptor set was obtained from an adult man with Graves' ophthalmopathy.

Worth noting for this clonotype: The conserved closing phenylalanine or tryptophan is absent in this CDR3, likely reflecting a read error. The chain is built from TRBV7-2 and TRBJ1-6, with D unresolved. CDR3 size: 11 residues. The germline gives CDR1 SGHTA, CDR2 FQGNSA. The germline V and J ends were trimmed by 8 bases and 6 bases, with 5 bases remaining between them. CDR3 loop: CASRGNSPLHL. CDR3 coding DNA: TGTGCCAGCCGCGGTAATTCACCCCTCCACCTT.

Ten or more counts support this clonotype. This chain uses TRBV5-8 with TRBJ2-5, with 8 bases lining up with TRBD1. CDR3 length: 15 residues. The V gene end was trimmed by 4 bases and the J gene end by 4 bases; junction bases not matched to a gene: 9. Germline V gene sequence: CDR1 SGHTS, CDR2 YDEGEE. For the CDR3, the DNA is TGTGCCAGCAGCGTACAGACAGGGGAGTCAGAGACCCAGTACTTC. It is translated as CASSVQTGESETQYF.

Only a few counts were recorded for this clonotype. This chain connects TRBV7-9 to TRBJ2-7; D is undetermined. This CDR3 is 13 amino acids long. Trimming shortened V by 11 bases and J by 6 bases, and 20 bases separated the two germline ends. CDR1 and CDR2 from the germline V gene are SEHNR and FQNEAQ (reference sequence). The DNA of the CDR3 is TGTGCCTGGAGACCGCGAGGCAGCGCCGAGCAGTACTTC. This translates into CAWRPRGSAEQYF.

This clonotype was observed many times. Compared with germline, one end of the junction differs, possibly owing to a read error. The V and J genes are TRBV9 and TRBJ1-6, with no clear D. The CDR3 covers 15 residues. Germline assignment: CDR1 SGDLS and CDR2 YYNGEE. CDR3 sequence: CASSVDWRENSPLYF. The DNA of the CDR3 is TGTGCCAGCAGCGTAGATTGGCGGGAGAATTCACCCCTCTACTTT.

This clonotype was observed many times. The chain joins TRBV19 to TRBJ2-5; D is perhaps TRBD2 (7 bases). The CDR3 totals 14 residues. CDR1 LNHDA and CDR2 SQIVND come from the germline V gene (reference sequence). Trimming stripped 4 bases from V and 5 bases from J, with 14 bases between. The CDR3 reads CASSKGGEGETQYF. Here the CDR3 DNA reads TGTGCCAGTAGTAAAGGGGGGGAAGGTGAGACCCAGTACTTC.

The V gene is TRBV10-3, the J gene TRBJ2-5; possibly TRBD2 for D (7 bases). Trimming removed 0 bases at V and 5 bases at J, with 13 bases between. Germline V CDR1 and CDR2: ENHRY, SYGVKD. CDR3 length equals 15 residues. The CDR3 DNA reads as TGTGCCATCAGTGAGTCGGGGGGGCGTTCCGAGACCCAGTACTTC. It translates to CAISESGGRSETQYF.

The chain couples TRBV25-1 to TRBJ2-2; D unresolved. The V and J ends lost 3 bases and 6 bases respectively, with 11 bases between them. The CDR3 sequence is 14 residues long. Germline CDR1 and CDR2: MGHDK and SYGVNS. CDR3 coding DNA: TGTGCCAGCAGTGATCGAGGTTACGCCGGGGAGCTGTTTTTT. It is translated as CASSDRGYAGELFF.

This clonotype was counted ten times or more. V and J are TRBV27 and TRBJ2-5, with 7 bases aligning to TRBD2. The length of the CDR3 is 12 residues. Trimming took 4 bases from V and 7 from J; bases not matched to a gene: 3. Germline CDR1 MNHEY, CDR2 SMNVEV (reference sequence). This CDR3 reads CASSSPGGTQYF. CDR3 bases: TGTGCCAGCAGTTCCCCGGGGGGGACCCAGTACTTC.

In its sample, this clonotype was seen many times. The chain employs TRBV9 and TRBJ2-5, with 12 bases fitting TRBD2. This CDR3 spans 14 amino acids. The V gene's germline CDR1 is SGDLS and CDR2 YYNGEE. J gave up 5 bases and V 4 bases, and 3 bases lay outside the gene matches. Here the CDR3 DNA reads TGTGCCAGCAGCAAAGGGACTAGCGGGGAGACCCAGTACTTC. The encoded protein is CASSKGTSGETQYF. The variable domain in full, with the rest retrieved from reference TRBV9 and TRBJ2-5, is DSGVTQTPKHLITATGQRVTLRCSPRSGDLSVYWYQQSLDQGLQFLIQYYNGEERAKGNILERFSAQQFPDLHSELNLSSLELGDSALYFCASSKGTSGETQYFGPGTRLLVL.

This clonotype was seen a handful of times. This rearrangement joins TRBV20-1 to TRBJ2-5; the D gene is possibly TRBD1 (5 bases). Germline-derived CDR1 and CDR2 are DFQATT and SNEGSKA (reference sequence). Trimming cost V 0 bases and J 7 bases, with 15 bases left between them. The CDR3 sequence is 14 residues long. CDR3 sequence: CSARDRTPVGTQYF. The CDR3 bases are TGCAGTGCTAGAGATCGGACACCCGTGGGGACCCAGTACTTC.

Points on this clonotype: This could be a read error, since a much larger clone is one nucleotide away. The chain links TRBV20-1 to TRBJ2-5; TRBD2 aligns across 9 bases. The germline V gene encodes CDR1 DFQATT and CDR2 SNEGSKA (reference sequence). The CDR3 totals 13 residues. The CDR3 here is CRASAGGRETQYF. Here the CDR3 DNA reads TGCAGAGCTAGTGCGGGGGGGCGGGAGACCCAGTACTTC.

This clonotype showed up just once. The V and J genes are TRBV5-1 and TRBJ1-1; TRBD1 matches 9 bases. The V and J ends lost 2 bases and 5 bases, in that order; junction bases with no gene match: 7. The germline gives CDR1 SGHRS, CDR2 YFSETQ. The CDR3 runs to 15 residues. The CDR3 loop reads CASSFQQGAGTEAFF. The CDR3 nucleotides read TGCGCCAGCAGCTTCCAACAGGGGGCTGGGACTGAAGCTTTCTTT.

V gene TRBV25-1 combines with J gene TRBJ2-6, with D uncertain. The CDR3 spans 13 residues. Germline CDR1 MGHDK, CDR2 SYGVNS. With 8 bases removed from V and 1 base from J, the gap between germline ends came to 6 bases. The CDR3 sequence is CASVLSGANVLTF. The CDR3 nucleotides are TGTGCCAGCGTCCTATCTGGGGCCAACGTCCTGACTTTC.

This clonotype was counted between two and nine times. This chain uses TRBV10-3 with TRBJ1-5; 7 nucleotides line up with TRBD1. This CDR3 contains 15 residues. The V segment lost 10 bases and the J segment 6 bases; nucleotides outside the gene matches: 15. Germline V gene data show CDR1 as ENHRY and CDR2 as SYGVKD. This chain's CDR3 is CATEGRGGATQPQHF. The CDR3 region has the DNA TGTGCCACCGAGGGACGAGGGGGCGCGACTCAGCCCCAGCATTTT.

This clonotype has ten or more counts. The rearrangement links TRBV10-3 to TRBJ1-2; maybe TRBD1 (5 bases). CDR1 and CDR2 from the germline V gene are ENHRY and SYGVKD. Trimming stripped 4 bases from V and 4 bases from J, with 13 bases between. This CDR3 has 14 residues. The DNA for the CDR3 is TGTGCCATCAGTGGGCCCAGGGTAGCCTATGGCTACACCTTC. Its translation: CAISGPRVAYGYTF.

Turning to this clonotype: At one boundary the junction diverges from the germline segment, which might be a read error. The V gene is TRBV10-3, the J gene TRBJ2-2; D may be TRBD1 or TRBD2 (5 bases each). The length of the CDR3 is 15 residues. Germline loops: CDR1 ENHRY, CDR2 SYGVKD. The CDR3: CASSYSGPYGGELFF. The CDR3 bases are TGTGCCAGCAGTTACTCGGGGCCCTACGGCGGGGAGCTGTTTTTT.

The chain combines TRBV6-5 with TRBJ1-2; D gene ambiguous. The CDR3 extends over 13 amino acids. CDR1 is MNHEY and CDR2 is SVGAGI in the germline V gene. Trimming took off 2 bases at V and 2 bases at J, with 6 bases between the two ends. CDR3 bases: TGTGCCAGCAGTTACAGAGAAAACTATGGCTACACCTTC. It yields the protein CASSYRENYGYTF.

This clonotype was seen ten or more times. V and J are TRBV19 and TRBJ2-6; D is possibly TRBD2 (6 bases). V lost 9 bases and J 4 bases, leaving 10 bases between the germline ends. Germline CDR1 is LNHDA and CDR2 is SQIVND (reference sequence). The CDR3 covers 13 residues. CDR3 bases: TGTGCCAGCGCGGGGTTCGGGGCCAACGTCCTGACTTTC. It yields the protein CASAGFGANVLTF.

The CDR3 DNA follows: TGTGCCAGCACCACGGGGACAGACTTTAGCTATGGCTACACCTTC. As protein: CASTTGTDFSYGYTF. This chain joins TRBV12-3 or TRBV12-4 and TRBJ1-2; 7 bases align to TRBD1. The trim removed 7 bases at V and 4 bases at J, leaving 12 bases unmatched. This CDR3 has 15 residues.

This clonotype has more than one count but fewer than ten. The chain has TRBV4-3 and TRBJ1-3; D gene uncertain. CDR3 length: 16 amino acids. Trimming took 0 bases from V and 4 from J, leaving 13 bases between them. In germline, CDR1 is LGHNA, CDR2 YSLEER. The CDR3 sequence: CASSQDEDPVGNTIYF. CDR3 coding DNA: TGCGCCAGCAGCCAAGACGAGGACCCAGTAGGAAACACCATATATTTT.

On this clonotype: Relative to the germline gene, one junction end is altered; a read error may explain this. The chain carries TRBV25-1 and TRBJ1-1; TRBD1 might be the D (6 bases). The germline V gene encodes CDR1 MGHDK and CDR2 SYGVNS. The CDR3 totals 16 residues. This chain's CDR3 is CASSAWGLPTGTEAFF. The CDR3, as DNA: TGTGCTAGCAGTGCTTGGGGTCTCCCAACAGGGACTGAAGCTTTCTTT.

This clonotype was detected many times. V is TRBV7-8 and J is TRBJ1-6; D is ambiguous. Between the trimmed V and J ends, which lost 2 bases and 8 bases, there was a span of 10 bases. Per the germline V gene, CDR1 is SGHVS and CDR2 is FQNEAQ. The CDR3 runs to 14 residues. Here the CDR3 DNA reads TGTGCCAGCAGCTTACGGATTATAGATTCACCCCTCCACTTT. It translates to CASSLRIIDSPLHF.